This note documents a single T cell receptor (beta chain) sequence. This specimen belongs to a study of cytomegalovirus exposure and HLA in healthy donors. PCR employed 60 Vbeta and 13 Jbeta primers. Assay: immunoSEQ multiplex PCR; the TCRdb copy retains only in-frame clones and omits some. The table shows about 130,000 clones, with more than 9.5% occurring only once. The CDR3 is 13 residues long. Germline V gene sequence: CDR1 LNHDA, CDR2 SQIVND (reference sequence). With V trimmed by 9 bases and J by 5 bases, 7 bases remained unmatched. The genes are TRBV19 and TRBJ1-5, with TRBD1 matching over 7 bases. The sequence derives from a man aged 50-60 years in good health and CMV-seronegative. Sequenced material: PBMCs. The DNA for the CDR3 is TGTGCCAGGGGAGGAAGGGGGCATCAGCCCCAGCATTTT. Amino acids: CARGGRGHQPQHF.